This T cell receptor beta chain was identified in a study of molecular identifiers for immune sequencing clone quantification (dated by TCRdb to the late 2010s). With respect to the entire study: For a replicate experiment, the RNA from either approximately 20,000 or 100,000 naive CD8 T cells was divided into five aliquots, and four of those aliquots went on to sequencing. CD8 T cells were used in a methods study to benchmark molecular-identifier clustering-based TCR repertoire sequencing (MIDCIRS) and TCR RNA copy counting.

Points the paper makes about the study in general: Highly expanded clone sizes could be underestimated because identical TCR molecules may share a barcode. Naive libraries contained spiked-in Jurkat TCR RNA (approximately nine copies' worth), which is not part of the donor repertoire. Spiked-in Jurkat TCR RNA equivalent to a single cell was reported to be detectable even among approximately 900,000 naive CD8 T cells. In CMV-specific effector cells, clones with more than 20 RNA copies contained over 99% of molecules, whereas in naive cells such clones contained under 1% of molecules. Without barcode sub-clustering, chimeric consensus sequences inflated TCR diversity; chimeras reached as high as 47%. Modeling estimated about 2.8 recovered TCR RNA copies per cell, compared with 9.5 to 10 by digital PCR, which implies 30% to 35% capture efficiency.

Naive CD8 T cell libraries were made from roughly 18,000 to 920,000 sorted cells using 10%, 30% or 50% of purified RNA. Naive CD8 T cells, defined as CD8+CD4-CCR7+CD45RA+, were FACS-sorted into RLT Plus buffer on a BD FACSAria II. To test detection sensitivity, Jurkat RNA equivalent to roughly nine TCR copies was spiked into samples of about 19,000-1,000,000 naive CD8 T cells. Enrichment of CD8 T cells was done with RosetteSep CD8+ T Cell Enrichment Cocktail plus Ficoll-Paque, and ACK red cell lysis came afterward. The library relied on PCR. This sample was sequenced with a NextSeq 500. Bulk TCR libraries were generated as previously described, with the TCR primers listed in Table S5 used. Total RNA was purified with the Qiagen AllPrep DNA/RNA kit. Before analysis, reads from multiple sequencing runs of one library were combined. Processing in the source paper ran as follows. Reads were retained only if the reads had an exact TCR constant sequence, and the retained reads were trimmed to 150 nt and grouped according to their 12-nt molecular barcodes. Reads within each barcode group were sub-clustered using a 15% Levenshtein threshold, and quality-weighted consensus sequences were constructed for each RNA molecule. Non-functional sequences were discarded, and so were lower-count sequences lying one edit away from another sequence. Based on a fit of two negative binomial distributions, barcode sub-clusters having less than 20% of the maximum read count were discarded. Starting from the raw public reads, TCRdb applied fastp trimming at Q25, assembled clones with MiXCR and retained in-frame beta chains. Identical CDR3 protein sequences are pooled into one entry, listed with their most common genes and DNA. The V and J calls follow TCRdb's processing rather than the paper's. A total of 90,000 to 120,000 distinct CDR3 sequences appear in this sample, 36% of them only once. Clones ranked in the top ten supply approximately 4% of the sample.

From the germline V gene, CDR1 is MNHEY and CDR2 is SVGEGT. V ends up 11 bases short and J 4 bases short, with an unmatched junction base count of 7. Including cysteine and phenylalanine, the CDR3 has 13 amino acids. CDR3 DNA is the only sequence kept; it has 39 bases, read in frame from the first base. This clonotype turned up a few times. Its recognized antigen is unknown. No qualities accompany the bases; no much larger clone lies one base away. Recombination joined TRBV6-2 or TRBV6-3 with TRBJ2-2; 7 of the junction bases match TRBD2. The specimen was naive CD8+ T cells from blood, with Jurkat cell RNA spiked in. Taken with the paper, the label for cell subset or site translates to: FACS-sorted CD8+CD4-CCR7+CD45RA+ naive T cells. The TCR sequence derives from a human donor in good health. Some libraries in this study had Jurkat cell RNA spiked in. The CDR3 protein: CAGETGGTGELFF. The DNA sequence is TGTGCCGGCGAAACGGGAGGCACCGGGGAGCTGTTTTTT.